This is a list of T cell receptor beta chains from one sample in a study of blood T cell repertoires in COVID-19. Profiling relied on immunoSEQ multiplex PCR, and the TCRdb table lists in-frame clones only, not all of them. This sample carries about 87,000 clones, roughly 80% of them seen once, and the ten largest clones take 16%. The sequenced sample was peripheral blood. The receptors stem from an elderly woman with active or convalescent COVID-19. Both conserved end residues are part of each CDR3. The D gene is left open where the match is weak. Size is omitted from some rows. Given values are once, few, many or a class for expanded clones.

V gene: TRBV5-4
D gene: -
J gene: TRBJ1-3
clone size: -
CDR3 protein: CASSLSGRAGNTIYF
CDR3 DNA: TGTGCCAGCAGCTTGTCGGGCAGGGCTGGAAACACCATATATTTT

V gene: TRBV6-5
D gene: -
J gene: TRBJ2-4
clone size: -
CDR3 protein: CASSATGSENIQYF
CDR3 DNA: TGTGCCAGCAGCGCAACAGGGAGTGAGAACATTCAGTACTTC

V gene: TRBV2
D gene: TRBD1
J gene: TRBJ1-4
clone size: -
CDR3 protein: CASSGIGTGREKLFF
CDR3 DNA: TGTGCCAGCAGTGGGATCGGGACAGGGCGAGAAAAACTGTTTTTT

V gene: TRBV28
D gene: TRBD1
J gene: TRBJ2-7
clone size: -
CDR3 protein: CASSTLGQGRPYEQYF
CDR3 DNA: TGTGCCAGCAGTACCCTCGGACAGGGGAGACCCTACGAGCAGTACTTC

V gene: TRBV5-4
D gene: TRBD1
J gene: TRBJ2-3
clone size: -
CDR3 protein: CASSFDWTGSTDTQYF
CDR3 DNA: TGTGCCAGCAGTTTCGACTGGACAGGGAGCACAGATACGCAGTATTTT

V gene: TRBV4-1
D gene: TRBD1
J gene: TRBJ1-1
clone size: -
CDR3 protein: CASSQQTGVRLITEAFF
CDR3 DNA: TGCGCCAGCAGCCAACAGACAGGGGTAAGACTGATAACTGAAGCTTTCTTT

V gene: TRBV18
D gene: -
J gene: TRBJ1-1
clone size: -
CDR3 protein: CASSQSTGIGTEAFF
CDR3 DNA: TGTGCCAGCTCGCAATCCACAGGGATTGGGACTGAAGCTTTCTTT

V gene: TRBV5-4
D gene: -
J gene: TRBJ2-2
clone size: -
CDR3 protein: CASSLARGATYSSAGELFF
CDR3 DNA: TGTGCCAGCAGCTTGGCCCGGGGGGCAACTTACAGTTCGGCCGGGGAGCTGTTTTTT

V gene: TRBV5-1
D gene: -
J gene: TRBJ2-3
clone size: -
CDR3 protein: CASSSEEGVTYTDTQYF
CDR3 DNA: TGCGCCAGCAGCTCGGAGGAGGGTGTAACCTATACAGATACGCAGTATTTT

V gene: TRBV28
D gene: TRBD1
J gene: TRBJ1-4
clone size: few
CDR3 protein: CASSDRGRDEKLFF
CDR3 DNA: TGTGCCAGCAGTGACAGGGGGCGCGATGAAAAACTGTTTTTT

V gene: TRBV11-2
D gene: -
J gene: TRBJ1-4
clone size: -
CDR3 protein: CASSYHGAANEKLFF
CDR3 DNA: TGTGCCAGCAGCTACCATGGGGCGGCTAATGAAAAACTGTTTTTT

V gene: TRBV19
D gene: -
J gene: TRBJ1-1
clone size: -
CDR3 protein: CASSITGGAGTEAFF
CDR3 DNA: TGTGCCAGTAGTATTACGGGGGGCGCGGGGACTGAAGCTTTCTTT

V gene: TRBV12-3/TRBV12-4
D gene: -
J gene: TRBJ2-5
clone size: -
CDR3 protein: CASTLGLQETQYF
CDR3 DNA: TGTGCCAGCACCCTGGGGCTACAAGAGACCCAGTACTTC

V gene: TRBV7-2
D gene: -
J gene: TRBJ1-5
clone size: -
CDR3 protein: CASSSDSYSNQPQHF
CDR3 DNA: TGTGCCAGCAGCTCGGACAGTTATAGCAATCAGCCCCAGCATTTT

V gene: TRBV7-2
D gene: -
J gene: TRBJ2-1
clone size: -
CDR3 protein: CASSLVPGGNEQFF
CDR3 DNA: TGTGCCAGCAGCTTAGTTCCCGGGGGAAATGAGCAGTTCTTC

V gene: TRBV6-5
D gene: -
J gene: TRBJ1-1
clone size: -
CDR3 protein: CASSYGTGWAEAFF
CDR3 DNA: TGTGCCAGCAGTTACGGTACAGGGTGGGCTGAAGCTTTCTTT

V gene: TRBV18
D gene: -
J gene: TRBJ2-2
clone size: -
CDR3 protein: CASSLGQQNTGELFF
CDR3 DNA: TGTGCCAGCTCACTCGGACAGCAGAACACCGGGGAGCTGTTTTTT

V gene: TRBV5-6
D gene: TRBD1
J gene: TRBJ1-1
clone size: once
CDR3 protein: CASSFGRGRGTEAFF
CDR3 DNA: TGTGCCAGCAGCTTCGGCAGGGGGCGCGGAACTGAAGCTTTCTTT

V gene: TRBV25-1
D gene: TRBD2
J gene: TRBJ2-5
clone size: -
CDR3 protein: CASSLPGGQETQYF
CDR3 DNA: TGTGCCAGCAGCCTACCCGGGGGGCAAGAGACCCAGTACTTC

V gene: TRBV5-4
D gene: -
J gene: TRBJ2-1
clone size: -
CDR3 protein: CASSLGTNNEQFF
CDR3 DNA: TGTGCCAGCAGCTTGGGGACTAACAATGAGCAGTTCTTC

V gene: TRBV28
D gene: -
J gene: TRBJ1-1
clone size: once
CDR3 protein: CATRVFEAFF
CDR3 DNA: TGTGCCACGAGGGTTTTCGAAGCTTTCTTT

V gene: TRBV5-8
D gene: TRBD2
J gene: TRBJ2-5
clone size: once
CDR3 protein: CASSLWASRGTSGQETQYF
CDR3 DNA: TGTGCCAGCAGCTTGTGGGCTTCCCGTGGGACTAGCGGGCAAGAGACCCAGTACTTC

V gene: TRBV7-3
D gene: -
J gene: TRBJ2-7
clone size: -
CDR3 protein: CASSPGPGDIDEQYF
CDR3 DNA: TGTGCCAGCAGTCCCGGCCCAGGGGATATAGACGAGCAGTACTTC

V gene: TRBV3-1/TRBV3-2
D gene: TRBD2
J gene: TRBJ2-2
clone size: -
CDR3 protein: CASSQPPSGRRGNTGELFF
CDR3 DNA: TGTGCCAGCAGCCAACCGCCTAGCGGGAGGAGGGGGAACACCGGGGAGCTGTTTTTT

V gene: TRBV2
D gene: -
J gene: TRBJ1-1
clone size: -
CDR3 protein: CASTYEGSLATEAFF
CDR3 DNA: TGTGCCAGCACGTATGAGGGATCTCTGGCTACTGAAGCTTTCTTT

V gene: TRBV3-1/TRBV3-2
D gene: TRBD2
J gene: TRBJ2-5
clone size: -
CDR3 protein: CASSQQAGGSRETQYF
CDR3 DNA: TGTGCCAGCAGCCAACAAGCGGGGGGGTCTCGGGAGACCCAGTACTTC

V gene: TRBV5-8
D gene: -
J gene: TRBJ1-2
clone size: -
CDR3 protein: CASSYLNYGYTF
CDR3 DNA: TGTGCCAGCAGCTATTTAAACTATGGCTACACCTTC

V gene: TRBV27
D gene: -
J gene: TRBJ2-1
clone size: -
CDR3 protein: CASSSPGVPYNEQFF
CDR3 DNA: TGTGCCAGCAGTTCGCCAGGGGTCCCCTACAATGAGCAGTTCTTC

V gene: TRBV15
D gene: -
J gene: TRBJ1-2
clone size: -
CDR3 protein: CATSRAWTGKEGYTF
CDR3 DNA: TGTGCCACCAGCAGAGCTTGGACGGGGAAAGAGGGCTACACCTTC

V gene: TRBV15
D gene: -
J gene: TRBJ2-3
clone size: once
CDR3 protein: CATSRELRSFSADTQYF
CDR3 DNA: TGTGCCACCAGCAGAGAACTACGCAGTTTTAGCGCAGATACGCAGTATTTT

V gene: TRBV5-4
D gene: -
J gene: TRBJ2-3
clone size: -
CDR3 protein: CASSAMTAATDTQYF
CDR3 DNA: TGTGCCAGCAGTGCGATGACAGCAGCAACAGATACGCAGTATTTT

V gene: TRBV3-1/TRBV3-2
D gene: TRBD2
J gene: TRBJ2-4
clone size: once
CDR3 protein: CASSPSGLAENIQYF
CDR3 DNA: TGTGCCAGCAGCCCCTCGGGACTAGCAGAAAACATTCAGTACTTC

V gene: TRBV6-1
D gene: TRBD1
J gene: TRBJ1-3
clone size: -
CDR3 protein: CASSGGQGAPGNTIYF
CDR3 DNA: TGTGCCAGCAGTGGGGGACAGGGGGCGCCTGGAAACACCATATATTTT

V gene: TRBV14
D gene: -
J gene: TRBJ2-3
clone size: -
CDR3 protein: CASSQDHALTQYF
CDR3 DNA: TGTGCCAGCAGCCAAGATCACGCACTTACGCAGTATTTT

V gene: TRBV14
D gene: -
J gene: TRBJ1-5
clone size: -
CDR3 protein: CASSQTGSGPQHF
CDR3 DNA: TGTGCCAGCAGCCAGACAGGCTCGGGGCCCCAGCATTTT

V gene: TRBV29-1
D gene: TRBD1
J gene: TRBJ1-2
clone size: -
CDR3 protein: CSVEQWTGAGGYTF
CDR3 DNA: TGCAGCGTTGAACAATGGACAGGGGCGGGTGGCTACACCTTC

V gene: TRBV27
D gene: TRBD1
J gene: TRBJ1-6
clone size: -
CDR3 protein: CASSFLRDRGNSPLHF
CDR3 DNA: TGTGCCAGCAGTTTTCTCCGGGACAGGGGGAATTCACCCCTCCACTTT

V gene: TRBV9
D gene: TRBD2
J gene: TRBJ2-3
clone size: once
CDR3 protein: CASSPPGAGVTDTQYF
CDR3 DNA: TGTGCCAGCAGCCCCCCTGGAGCGGGAGTTACAGATACGCAGTATTTT

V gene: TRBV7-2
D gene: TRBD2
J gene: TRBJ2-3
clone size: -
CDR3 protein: CASSLEASGRTDTQYF
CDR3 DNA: TGTGCCAGCAGCTTAGAAGCTAGCGGGAGAACAGATACGCAGTATTTT

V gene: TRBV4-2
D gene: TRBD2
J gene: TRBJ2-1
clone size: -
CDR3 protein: CASSQGLAGTYNEQFF
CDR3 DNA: TGTGCCAGCAGCCAAGGACTAGCGGGGACGTACAATGAGCAGTTCTTC

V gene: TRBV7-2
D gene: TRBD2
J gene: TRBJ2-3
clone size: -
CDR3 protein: CASSFTASGSSGTDTQYF
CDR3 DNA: TGTGCCAGCAGCTTTACGGCTAGCGGGTCCTCGGGTACAGATACGCAGTATTTT

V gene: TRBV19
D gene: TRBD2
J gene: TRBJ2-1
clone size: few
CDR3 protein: CASSIVAGVGEQFF
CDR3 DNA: TGTGCCAGTAGTATAGTAGCGGGAGTGGGTGAGCAGTTCTTC

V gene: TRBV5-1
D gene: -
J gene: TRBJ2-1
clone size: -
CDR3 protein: CASRGGETSYNEQFF
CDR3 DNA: TGCGCCAGCAGGGGCGGGGAAACCTCCTACAATGAGCAGTTCTTC

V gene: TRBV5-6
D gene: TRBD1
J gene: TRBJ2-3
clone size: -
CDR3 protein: CASSRPDRASLPDTQYF
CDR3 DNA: TGTGCCAGCAGCCGACCCGACAGGGCTTCTCTGCCAGATACGCAGTATTTT

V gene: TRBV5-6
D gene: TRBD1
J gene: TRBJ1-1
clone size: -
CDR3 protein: CASRSQGAVNTEAFF
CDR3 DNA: TGTGCCAGCAGGTCCCAGGGGGCTGTGAACACTGAAGCTTTCTTT

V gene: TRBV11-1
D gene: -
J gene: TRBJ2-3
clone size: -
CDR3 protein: CASSSGWGPNTQYF
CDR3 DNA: TGTGCCAGCAGCTCAGGATGGGGGCCAAATACGCAGTATTTT

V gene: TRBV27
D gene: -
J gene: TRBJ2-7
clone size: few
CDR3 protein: CASSLWAGESHEQYF
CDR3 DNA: TGTGCCAGCAGTTTATGGGCAGGGGAGTCTCACGAGCAGTACTTC